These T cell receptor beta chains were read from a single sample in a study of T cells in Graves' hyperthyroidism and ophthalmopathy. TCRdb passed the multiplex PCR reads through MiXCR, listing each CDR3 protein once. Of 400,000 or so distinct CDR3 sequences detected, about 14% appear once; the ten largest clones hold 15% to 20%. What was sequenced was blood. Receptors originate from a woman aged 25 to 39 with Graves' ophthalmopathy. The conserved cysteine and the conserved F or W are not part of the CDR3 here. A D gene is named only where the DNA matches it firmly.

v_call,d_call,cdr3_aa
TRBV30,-,AWREGLWAEAF
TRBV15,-,ATSRGRGDTDTQY
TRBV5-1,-,ASSLMRQTEQF
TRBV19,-,ASIPFGLGVPGELF
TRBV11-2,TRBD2,ASRAGLAGGGVWKTQY
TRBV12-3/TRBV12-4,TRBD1,ASIYWTGGGGNQPQH
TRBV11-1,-,ASSLERTTEAF
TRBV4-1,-,ASSRREGNQPQH
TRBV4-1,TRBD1,ASSQGPGTAEAF
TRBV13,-,ASSLTGGIVETQY
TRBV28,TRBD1,ASIWAGGGIGSPLH
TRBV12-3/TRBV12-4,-,ASSDTTNEQF
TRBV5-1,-,ASSLEGRRSSYEQY
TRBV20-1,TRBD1,SARVDRGVF
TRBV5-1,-,ASSLRGRTEAF
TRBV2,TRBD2,ASSDIMGEGQEQF
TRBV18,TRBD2,ASGGLAGARLTDTQY
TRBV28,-,ASSLTNIYAEAF
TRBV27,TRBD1,ASRNGGQGGGYT
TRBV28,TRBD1,ASSLRTTGDGYNEQF
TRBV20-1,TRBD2,SAGFGGANWVTDTQY
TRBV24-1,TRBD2,ATSDRGGGSYSYNEQF
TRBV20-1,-,SARRSQVALH
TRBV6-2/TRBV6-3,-,ASSPRGGFNEQF
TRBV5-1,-,ASSLLYYRSKLHTEAF
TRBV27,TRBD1,ASSRTGAGNEQF
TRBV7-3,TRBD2,ASSLRGASGGTDTQY
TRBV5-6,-,ASSFEPGPQY
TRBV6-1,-,ASSYLGRVNYGYT
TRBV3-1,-,ASSQLHQEGAGNTIY
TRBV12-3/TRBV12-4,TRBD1,ASSFWGQGNTEAF
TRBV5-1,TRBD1,ASSSRQGEIGELF
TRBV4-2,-,ASSQDGELTEAF
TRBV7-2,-,ASSSLPGPNSWSYNEQF
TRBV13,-,ASSLRGASNQPQH
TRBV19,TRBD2,ASSIDGGRGTDTQY
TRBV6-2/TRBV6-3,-,ASRTPGTLFNQPQH
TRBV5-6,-,ASSPKGGASYNEQF
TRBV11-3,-,ASSSTQGPQH
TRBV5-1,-,ASSLHRTTGELF
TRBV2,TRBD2,ASSGLADTQY
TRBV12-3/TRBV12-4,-,ASSLEWGRAYEQY
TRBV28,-,ASSLLESGSGEKLF
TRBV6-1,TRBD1,ASSYGDRLSEKLF
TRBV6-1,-,ASSWNSLGKTQY